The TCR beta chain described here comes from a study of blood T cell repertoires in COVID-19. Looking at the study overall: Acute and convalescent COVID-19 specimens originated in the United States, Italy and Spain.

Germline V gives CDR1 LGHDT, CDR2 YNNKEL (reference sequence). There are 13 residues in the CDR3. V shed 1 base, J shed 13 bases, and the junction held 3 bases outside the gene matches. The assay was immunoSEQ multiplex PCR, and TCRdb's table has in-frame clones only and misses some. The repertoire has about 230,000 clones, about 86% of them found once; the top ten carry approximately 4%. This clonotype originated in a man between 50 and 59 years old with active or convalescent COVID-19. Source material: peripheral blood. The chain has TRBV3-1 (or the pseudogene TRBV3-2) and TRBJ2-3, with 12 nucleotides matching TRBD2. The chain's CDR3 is CASSQASGGAEYF. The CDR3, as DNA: TGTGCCAGCAGCCAAGCTAGCGGGGGGGCCGAGTATTTT.